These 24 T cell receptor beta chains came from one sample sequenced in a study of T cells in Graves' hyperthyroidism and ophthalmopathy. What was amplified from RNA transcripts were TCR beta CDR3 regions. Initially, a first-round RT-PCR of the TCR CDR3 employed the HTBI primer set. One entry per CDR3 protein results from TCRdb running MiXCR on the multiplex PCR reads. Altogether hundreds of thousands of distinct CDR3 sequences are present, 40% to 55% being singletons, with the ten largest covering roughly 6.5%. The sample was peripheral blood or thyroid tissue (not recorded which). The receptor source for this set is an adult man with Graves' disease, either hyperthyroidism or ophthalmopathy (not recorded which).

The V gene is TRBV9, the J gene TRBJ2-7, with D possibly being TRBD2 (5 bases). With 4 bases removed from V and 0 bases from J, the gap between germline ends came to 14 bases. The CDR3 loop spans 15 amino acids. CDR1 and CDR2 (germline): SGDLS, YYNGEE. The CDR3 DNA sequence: TGTGCCAGCAGCCCCCACGGGGATAGCTCCTACGAGCAGTACTTC. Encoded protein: CASSPHGDSSYEQYF.

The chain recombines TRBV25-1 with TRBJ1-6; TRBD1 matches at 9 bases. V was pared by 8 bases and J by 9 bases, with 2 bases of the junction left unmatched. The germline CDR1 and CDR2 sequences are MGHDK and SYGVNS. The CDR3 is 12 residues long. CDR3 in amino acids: CASWGQGSPLHF. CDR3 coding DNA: TGTGCCAGCTGGGGACAGGGTTCACCCCTCCACTTT.

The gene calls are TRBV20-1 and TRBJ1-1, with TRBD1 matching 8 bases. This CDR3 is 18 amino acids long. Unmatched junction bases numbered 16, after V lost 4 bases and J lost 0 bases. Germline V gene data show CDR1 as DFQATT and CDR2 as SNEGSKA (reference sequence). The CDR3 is CSATDLPRTGPMNTEAFF. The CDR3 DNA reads TGCAGTGCTACCGACCTACCGAGGACAGGGCCTATGAACACTGAAGCTTTCTTT.

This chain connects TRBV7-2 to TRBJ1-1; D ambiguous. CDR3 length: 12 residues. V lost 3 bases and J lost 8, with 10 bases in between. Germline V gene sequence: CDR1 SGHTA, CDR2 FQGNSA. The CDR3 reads CASSFLQREAFF. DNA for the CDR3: TGTGCCAGCAGCTTCTTACAGAGAGAAGCTTTCTTT.

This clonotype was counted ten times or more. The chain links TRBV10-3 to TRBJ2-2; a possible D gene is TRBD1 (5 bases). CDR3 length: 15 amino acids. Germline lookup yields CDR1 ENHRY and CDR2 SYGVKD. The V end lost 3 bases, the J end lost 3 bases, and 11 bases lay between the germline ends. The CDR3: CAISEQGADTGELFF. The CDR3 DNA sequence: TGTGCCATCAGTGAACAAGGGGCAGACACCGGGGAGCTGTTTTTT.

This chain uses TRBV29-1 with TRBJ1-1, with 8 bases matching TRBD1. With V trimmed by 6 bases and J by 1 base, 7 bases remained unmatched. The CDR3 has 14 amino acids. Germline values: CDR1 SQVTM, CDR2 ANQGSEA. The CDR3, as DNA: TGCAGCGTACTCGGGACAGGCCCGAACACTGAAGCTTTCTTT. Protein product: CSVLGTGPNTEAFF.

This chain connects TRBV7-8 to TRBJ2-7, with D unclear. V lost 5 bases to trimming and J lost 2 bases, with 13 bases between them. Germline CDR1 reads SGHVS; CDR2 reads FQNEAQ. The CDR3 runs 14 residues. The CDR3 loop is CASSPVHATYEQYF. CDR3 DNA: TGTGCCAGCAGCCCTGTACACGCAACCTACGAGCAGTACTTC.

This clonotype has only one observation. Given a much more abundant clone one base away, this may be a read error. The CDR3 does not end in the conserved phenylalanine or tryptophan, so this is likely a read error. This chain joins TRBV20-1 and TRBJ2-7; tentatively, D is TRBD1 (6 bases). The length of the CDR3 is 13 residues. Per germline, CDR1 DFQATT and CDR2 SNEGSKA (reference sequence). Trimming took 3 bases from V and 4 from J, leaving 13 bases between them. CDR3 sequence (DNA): TGCAGTGCTAGTACGGACAGTCCGTACGAGCAGTACCTC. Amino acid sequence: CSASTDSPYEQYL.

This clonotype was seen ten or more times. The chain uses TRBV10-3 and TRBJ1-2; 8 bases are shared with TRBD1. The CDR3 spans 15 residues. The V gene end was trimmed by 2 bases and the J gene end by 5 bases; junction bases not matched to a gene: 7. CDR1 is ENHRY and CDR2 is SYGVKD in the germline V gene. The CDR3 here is CAISETGGPFYGYTF. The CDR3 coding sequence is TGTGCCATCAGTGAGACAGGGGGACCTTTTTATGGCTACACCTTC.

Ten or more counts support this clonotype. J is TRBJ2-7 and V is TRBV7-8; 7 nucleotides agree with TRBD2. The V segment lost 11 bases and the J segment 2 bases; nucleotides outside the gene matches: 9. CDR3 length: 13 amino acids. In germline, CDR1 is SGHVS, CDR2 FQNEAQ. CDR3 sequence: CAVRGRGAYEQYF. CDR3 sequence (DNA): TGTGCCGTTCGTGGGAGGGGCGCCTACGAGCAGTACTTC.

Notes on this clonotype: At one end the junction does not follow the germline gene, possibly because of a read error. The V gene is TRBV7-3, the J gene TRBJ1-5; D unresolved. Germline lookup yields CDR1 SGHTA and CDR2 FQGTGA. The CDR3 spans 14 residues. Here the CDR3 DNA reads TGCGCCAGCAGCCAAGTCGGGTACAATCAGCCCCAGCATTTT. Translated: CASSQVGYNQPQHF.

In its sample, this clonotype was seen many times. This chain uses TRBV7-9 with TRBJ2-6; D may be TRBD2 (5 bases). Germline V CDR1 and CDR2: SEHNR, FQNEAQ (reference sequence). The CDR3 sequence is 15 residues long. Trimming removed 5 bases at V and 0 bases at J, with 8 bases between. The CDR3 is CASSRGASGANVLTF. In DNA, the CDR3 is TGTGCCAGCAGCCGGGGAGCCTCTGGGGCCAACGTCCTGACTTTC. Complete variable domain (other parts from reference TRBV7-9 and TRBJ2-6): DTGVSQNPRHKITKRGQNVTFRCDPISEHNRLYWYRQTLGQGPEFLTYFQNEAQLEKSRLLSDRFSAERPKGSFSTLEIQRTEQGDSAMYLCASSRGASGANVLTFGAGSRLTVL.

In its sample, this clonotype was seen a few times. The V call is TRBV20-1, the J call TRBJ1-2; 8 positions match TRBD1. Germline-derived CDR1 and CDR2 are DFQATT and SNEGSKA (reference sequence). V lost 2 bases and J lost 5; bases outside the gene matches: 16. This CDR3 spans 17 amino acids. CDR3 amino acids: CSARRRAPGQAKYGYTF. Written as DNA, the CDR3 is TGCAGTGCTAGACGCCGAGCCCCGGGACAGGCGAAATATGGCTACACCTTC.

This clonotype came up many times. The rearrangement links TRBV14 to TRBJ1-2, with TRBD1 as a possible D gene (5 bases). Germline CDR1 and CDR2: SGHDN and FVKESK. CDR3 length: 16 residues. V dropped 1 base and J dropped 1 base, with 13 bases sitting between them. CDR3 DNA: TGTGCCAGCAGCCAAGCCCAGGGCCCATATAACTATGGCTACACCTTC. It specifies CASSQAQGPYNYGYTF.

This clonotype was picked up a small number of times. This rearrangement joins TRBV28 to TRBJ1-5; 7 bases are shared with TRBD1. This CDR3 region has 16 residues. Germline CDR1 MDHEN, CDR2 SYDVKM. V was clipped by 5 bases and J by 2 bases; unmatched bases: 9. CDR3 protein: CASSRAGGFGNQPQHF. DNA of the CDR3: TGTGCCAGCAGTAGGGCAGGGGGGTTTGGCAATCAGCCCCAGCATTTT.

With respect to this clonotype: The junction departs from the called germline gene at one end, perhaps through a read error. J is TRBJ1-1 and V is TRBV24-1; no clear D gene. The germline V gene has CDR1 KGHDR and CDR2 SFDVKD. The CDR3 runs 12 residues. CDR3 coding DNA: TGTGCCACCAGGGGCGGAGACACTGAAGCTTACTTT. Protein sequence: CATRGGDTEAYF.

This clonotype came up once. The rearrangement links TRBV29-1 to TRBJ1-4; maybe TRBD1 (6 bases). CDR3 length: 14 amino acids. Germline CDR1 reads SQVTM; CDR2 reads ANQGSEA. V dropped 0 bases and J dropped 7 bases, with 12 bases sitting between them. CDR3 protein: CSVEEGGASEKLFF. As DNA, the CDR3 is TGCAGCGTTGAAGAGGGGGGGGCTAGTGAAAAACTGTTTTTT. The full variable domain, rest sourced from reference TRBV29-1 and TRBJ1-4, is SAVISQKPSRDICQRGTSLTIQCQVDSQVTMMFWYRQQPGQSLTLIATANQGSEATYESGFVIDKFPISRPNLTFSTLTVSNMSPEDSSIYLCSVEEGGASEKLFFGSGTQLSVL.

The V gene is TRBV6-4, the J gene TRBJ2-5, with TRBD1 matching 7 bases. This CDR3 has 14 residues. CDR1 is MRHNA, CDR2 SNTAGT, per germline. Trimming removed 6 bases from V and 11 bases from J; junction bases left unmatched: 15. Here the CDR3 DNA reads TGTGCCAGCAGACCCGGAGACAGGGCGGGTGAGCAGTACTTC. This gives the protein CASRPGDRAGEQYF.

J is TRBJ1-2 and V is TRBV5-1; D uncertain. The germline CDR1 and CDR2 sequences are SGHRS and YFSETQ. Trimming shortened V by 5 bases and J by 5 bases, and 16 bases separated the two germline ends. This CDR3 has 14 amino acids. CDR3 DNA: TGCGCCAGCAGTCAGATCCCCGCGGGGTATGGCTACACCTTC. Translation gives CASSQIPAGYGYTF.

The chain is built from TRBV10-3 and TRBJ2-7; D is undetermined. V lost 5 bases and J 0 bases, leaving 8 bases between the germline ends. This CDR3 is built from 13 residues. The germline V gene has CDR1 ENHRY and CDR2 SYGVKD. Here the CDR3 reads CAISNASSYEQYF. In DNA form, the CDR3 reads TGTGCCATCAGTAACGCAAGCTCCTACGAGCAGTACTTC.

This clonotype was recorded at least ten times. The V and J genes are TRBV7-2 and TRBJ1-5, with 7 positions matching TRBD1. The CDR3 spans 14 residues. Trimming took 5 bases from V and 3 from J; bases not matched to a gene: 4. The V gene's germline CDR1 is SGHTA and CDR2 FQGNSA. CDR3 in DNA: TGTGCCAGCAGCGCGGGACAGCTCAATCAGCCCCAGCATTTT. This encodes CASSAGQLNQPQHF.

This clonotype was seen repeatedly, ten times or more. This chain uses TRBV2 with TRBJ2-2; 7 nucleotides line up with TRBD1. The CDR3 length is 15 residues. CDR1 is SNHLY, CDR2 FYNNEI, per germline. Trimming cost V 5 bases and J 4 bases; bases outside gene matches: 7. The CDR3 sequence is CASSPTGSATGELFF. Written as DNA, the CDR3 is TGTGCCAGCAGTCCGACAGGGTCGGCCACCGGGGAGCTGTTTTTT.

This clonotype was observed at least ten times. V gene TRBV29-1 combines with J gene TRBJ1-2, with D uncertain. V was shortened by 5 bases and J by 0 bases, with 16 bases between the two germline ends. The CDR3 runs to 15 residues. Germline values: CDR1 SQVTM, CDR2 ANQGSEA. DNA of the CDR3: TGCAGCGTTAATGACGGACGGCAAGCTAACTATGGCTACACCTTC. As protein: CSVNDGRQANYGYTF.

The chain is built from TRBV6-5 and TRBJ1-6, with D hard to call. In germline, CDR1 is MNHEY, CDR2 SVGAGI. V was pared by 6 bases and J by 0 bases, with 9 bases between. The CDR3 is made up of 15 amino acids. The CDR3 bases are TGTGCCAGCAGCTACCTGAGCTCCTATAATTCACCCCTCCACTTT. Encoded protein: CASSYLSSYNSPLHF.